Following are 26 T cell receptor beta chains from one sample sequenced in a study of blood T cells in healthy people across ages. Combining a sample-barcoded 5' primer with a J-beta primer mix, a second PCR ran for about 7 to 12 cycles. TCRdb processed the 5' RACE reads anew with MiXCR; each CDR3 protein has one entry. The sample holds approximately 2,000,000 distinct CDR3 sequences, about 39% seen once. Sequencing used blood. These receptors all come from a human donor in good health.

V and J are TRBV6-2 or TRBV6-3 and TRBJ1-6; 7 nucleotides line up with TRBD1. The CDR3 extends over 15 amino acids. With 7 bases clipped from V and 7 bases from J, the junction kept 10 bases outside the gene matches. CDR1 and CDR2 from the germline V gene are MNHEY and SVGEGT. Here the CDR3 reads CASTPVTGMNSPLHF. The CDR3 DNA reads TGTGCCAGCACCCCGGTGACAGGGATGAATTCACCCCTCCACTTT.

This clonotype was counted only a few times. The CDR3 DNA sequence: TGTGCCAGCAGTTTAGAGCCCCTAGCCGTCTCCTACGAGCAGTACTTC. Protein sequence: CASSLEPLAVSYEQYF. The V gene is TRBV12-3 or TRBV12-4, the J gene TRBJ2-7, with D tentatively TRBD2 (5 bases). The CDR3 is 16 amino acids. V was trimmed by 1 base and J by 0 bases, leaving 13 bases between them.

This clonotype showed up just a few times. The V call is TRBV12-3 or TRBV12-4, the J call TRBJ1-2; TRBD1 is a possible D gene (5 bases). The CDR3 has 16 amino acids. V was cut by 7 bases and J by 3 bases, with 21 bases left in between. Here the CDR3 reads CASTEVWTLGDYGYTF. The CDR3 DNA sequence: TGTGCCAGCACCGAAGTGTGGACATTAGGGGACTATGGCTACACCTTC.

The table lists this clonotype with many counts. This chain joins TRBV20-1 and TRBJ2-3; 11 bases match TRBD2. The CDR3 length is 14 residues. The V gene's germline CDR1 is DFQATT and CDR2 SNEGSKA (reference sequence). The trim removed 5 bases at V and 3 bases at J, leaving 4 bases unmatched. The CDR3 coding sequence is TGCAGTGCTGATACTAGCGGGGGTACAGATACGCAGTATTTT. It encodes CSADTSGGTDTQYF.

Of note for this clonotype: A much larger clone differs from this one at a single base, so this may be a read error. The chain combines TRBV7-9 with TRBJ2-4; no reliable D call. Trimming cost V 1 base and J 13 bases, with 5 bases left between them. Germline values: CDR1 SEHNR, CDR2 FQNEAQ (reference sequence). The CDR3 extends over 10 amino acids. The CDR3 nucleotides are TGTGCCAGCAGCTTAGACGTGCAGTACTTC. Translated: CASSLDVQYF.

This clonotype appeared a few times. This chain connects TRBV7-9 to TRBJ2-1, with 9 positions matching TRBD2. The CDR3 has 17 amino acids. Germline CDR1 reads SEHNR; CDR2 reads FQNEAQ (reference sequence). J was trimmed by 6 bases and V by 0 bases; bases with no gene match: 9. CDR3 nucleotides: TGTGCCAGCAGCTTAGCGGGTGGCGGGGGGGCCGGCAATGAGCAGTTCTTC. Translating it yields CASSLAGGGGAGNEQFF.

This clonotype was detected a few times. The chain recombines TRBV7-2 with TRBJ2-5, with 8 bases that match TRBD1. Germline V gene lookup returns CDR1 SGHTA and CDR2 FQGNSA. The V and J ends lost 1 base and 2 bases, in that order; junction bases with no gene match: 9. This CDR3 is built from 17 residues. DNA of the CDR3: TGTGCCAGCAGCTTAGTAGGCAGGGGGCCGGAACAAGAGACCCAGTACTTC. This codes for CASSLVGRGPEQETQYF. The variable domain in full, completed from reference TRBV7-2 and TRBJ2-5, reads GAGVSQSPSNKVTEKGKDVELRCDPISGHTALYWYRQSLGQGLEFLIYFQGNSAPDKSGLPSDRFSAERTGGSVSTLTIQRTQQEDSAVYLCASSLVGRGPEQETQYFGPGTRLLVL.

J is TRBJ2-7 and V is TRBV24-1, with TRBD1 matching over 10 bases. The germline V gene encodes CDR1 KGHDR and CDR2 SFDVKD. The J segment lost 1 base and the V segment lost 2 bases, leaving 4 bases of the junction unmatched. CDR3 length equals 16 residues. CDR3 DNA sequence: TGTGCCACCAGTGATTCCCCGGGACAGGGGTCCTACGAGCAGTACTTC. Residues: CATSDSPGQGSYEQYF.

This clonotype turned up a few times. This rearrangement joins TRBV7-2 to TRBJ1-6; 7 bases are shared with TRBD1. The CDR3 is 17 residues long. CDR1 and CDR2 from the germline V gene are SGHTA and FQGNSA. The J segment lost 6 bases and the V segment lost 3 bases, leaving 11 bases of the junction unmatched. The CDR3 nucleotides are TGTGCCAGCAGCTTCCTCCAGGGGGTACAAACTAATTCACCCCTCCACTTT. Translating it yields CASSFLQGVQTNSPLHF.

A few counts support this clonotype. The chain employs TRBV20-1 and TRBJ1-6; D remains unclear. Trimming took off 0 bases at V and 3 bases at J, with 15 bases between the two ends. Looked up from germline, CDR1 is DFQATT and CDR2 is SNEGSKA (reference sequence). CDR3 length equals 17 residues. The CDR3 region is CSARDSHPYVYNSPLHF. DNA for the CDR3: TGCAGTGCTAGAGATTCACACCCTTACGTCTATAATTCACCCCTCCACTTT.

The V and J genes are TRBV3-1 and TRBJ1-4; 7 positions agree with TRBD1. Trimming cost V 4 bases and J 8 bases; bases outside gene matches: 4. The germline gives CDR1 LGHDT, CDR2 YNNKEL (reference sequence). There are 13 residues in the CDR3. The CDR3 region is CASSLQGSEKLFF. The DNA of the CDR3 is TGTGCCAGCAGCCTACAGGGGAGCGAAAAACTGTTTTTT.

The V gene is TRBV5-1, the J gene TRBJ2-7, with 9 bases aligning to TRBD1. Germline CDR1 SGHRS, CDR2 YFSETQ. This CDR3 comprises 14 residues. Losses at the gene ends were 4 bases for V and 6 bases for J; bases not matched to a gene: 8. CDR3 amino acids: CASSARDRVGEQYF. The CDR3 DNA reads as TGCGCCAGCAGCGCCCGGGACAGGGTTGGCGAGCAGTACTTC.

The chain has TRBV12-3 or TRBV12-4 and TRBJ1-1, with 9 bases that match TRBD1. There are 16 residues in the CDR3. The V segment lost 3 bases and the J segment 4 bases; nucleotides outside the gene matches: 9. The CDR3 region has the DNA TGTGCCAGCAGTTTTGCGACAGGGGGAATGGGCACTGAAGCTTTCTTT. Amino acids: CASSFATGGMGTEAFF.

The chain combines TRBV7-9 with TRBJ2-4; D uncertain. Germline CDR1 reads SEHNR; CDR2 reads FQNEAQ (reference sequence). V was clipped by 3 bases and J by 9 bases, with 18 bases between them. CDR3 length: 15 residues. CDR3 DNA: TGTGCCAGCAGCTTGAGTGCCTTCCAAAAGGGCATTCAGTACTTC. Translation: CASSLSAFQKGIQYF.

The rearrangement links TRBV9 to TRBJ2-7; TRBD2 might be the D (5 bases). V was clipped by 0 bases and J by 3 bases, with 10 bases between them. This CDR3 contains 14 residues. The germline V gene encodes CDR1 SGDLS and CDR2 YYNGEE. CDR3 sequence: CASSVVESGYEQYF. The CDR3 DNA sequence: TGTGCCAGCAGCGTAGTGGAAAGCGGCTACGAGCAGTACTTC.

This clonotype has only a few counts. The J gene is TRBJ1-2, the V gene TRBV18; no clear D. Germline V CDR1 and CDR2: KGHSH, LQKENI. The CDR3 has 16 residues. Deletions cut 3 bases from V and 6 bases from J, with 20 bases between. The CDR3 DNA follows: TGTGCCAGCTCACCCGGGGAGGTCACGGAATCGAATGGCTACACCTTC. Protein: CASSPGEVTESNGYTF.

The CDR3 sequence is CASSLYEGNQPQHF. The CDR3 bases are TGTGCCAGCTCTTTGTATGAGGGCAATCAGCCCCAGCATTTT. The chain has TRBV12-3 or TRBV12-4 and TRBJ1-5; D not certain. The ends were cut back, 8 bases at V and 2 bases at J, with 13 bases in the middle. The CDR3 length is 14 residues.

V usage is TRBV7-2 and J usage is TRBJ1-2; no clear D. Trimming shortened V by 3 bases and J by 8 bases, and 16 bases separated the two germline ends. The CDR3 has 14 residues. From germline, CDR1 is SGHTA and CDR2 FQGNSA. DNA for the CDR3: TGTGCCAGCAGCTTTTTGAGTATTGGAAGCGGCTACACCTTC. This translates into CASSFLSIGSGYTF.

V usage is TRBV7-3 and J usage is TRBJ2-3; D is uncertain. CDR1 and CDR2 (germline): SGHTA, FQGTGA. CDR3 length: 16 residues. V lost 5 bases and J 2 bases, leaving 17 bases between the germline ends. The CDR3 here is CASSPVGSVATDTQYF. Here the CDR3 DNA reads TGTGCCAGCAGCCCCGTGGGGTCCGTTGCCACAGATACGCAGTATTTT. Full variable domain (rest looked up from reference TRBV7-3 and TRBJ2-3): GAGVSQTPSNKVTEKGKYVELRCDPISGHTALYWYRQSLGQGPEFLIYFQGTGAADDSGLPNDRFFAVRPEGSVSTLKIQRTERGDSAVYLCASSPVGSVATDTQYFGPGTRLTVL.

The chain has TRBV7-9 and TRBJ1-1, with TRBD1 matching 9 bases. V was clipped by 8 bases and J by 2 bases; unmatched bases: 12. This CDR3 contains 16 residues. Germline lookup yields CDR1 SEHNR and CDR2 FQNEAQ (reference sequence). The CDR3 DNA reads TGTGCCAGCTCGACAACAGGGGGCGCCGCAAACACTGAAGCTTTCTTT. Protein product: CASSTTGGAANTEAFF.

The rearrangement uses TRBV5-1 and TRBJ1-1; TRBD1 is a possible D gene (5 bases). Germline values: CDR1 SGHRS, CDR2 YFSETQ. Trimming pared 0 bases from V and 6 bases from J, leaving 15 bases between. The CDR3 consists of 15 residues. The CDR3 region has the DNA TGCGCCAGCAGCTTGGAGGGAAACCGGGGGGCTGAAGCTTTCTTT. Amino acids: CASSLEGNRGAEAFF.

This rearrangement joins TRBV28 to TRBJ1-6; TRBD1 might be the D (6 bases). This CDR3 region has 14 residues. Trimming removed 7 bases from V and 9 bases from J, with 16 bases in between. Germline V lookup: CDR1 MDHEN, CDR2 SYDVKM. CDR3 nucleotide sequence: TGTGCCAGCACCCCAGGGGACGCAAGTTCACCCCTCCACTTT. Translated: CASTPGDASSPLHF.

This clonotype appeared a few times. The chain's CDR3 is CASSRSLGETQYF. The CDR3 DNA follows: TGTGCCAGCAGTCGCTCGCTAGGAGAGACCCAGTACTTC. The chain links TRBV11-2 to TRBJ2-5, with no clear D. Trimming stripped 6 bases from V and 4 bases from J, with 12 bases between. In germline, CDR1 is SGHAT, CDR2 FQNNGV. The CDR3 extends over 13 amino acids.

This clonotype was recorded a few times. The V gene is TRBV6-2 or TRBV6-3, the J gene TRBJ1-4, with 7 bases identical to TRBD1. V was clipped by 7 bases and J by 0 bases; unmatched bases: 2. The germline V gene has CDR1 MNHEY and CDR2 SVGEGT. There are 14 residues in the CDR3. As DNA, the CDR3 is TGTGCCAGCATGGGGACAGCAACTAATGAAAAACTGTTTTTT. Translating gives CASMGTATNEKLFF.

V usage is TRBV5-6 and J usage is TRBJ1-4; a weak D match, TRBD1 (6 bases). Trimming took 2 bases from V and 6 from J, leaving 14 bases between them. Germline loops: CDR1 SGHDT, CDR2 YYEEEE. The CDR3 loop spans 15 amino acids. The CDR3 bases are TGTGCCAGCAGCTTTACCGGGACACCAGATGAAAAACTGTTTTTT. Translating it yields CASSFTGTPDEKLFF.

The J gene is TRBJ2-2, the V gene TRBV10-3, with TRBD1 matching over 8 bases. J gave up 5 bases and V 4 bases, and 9 bases lay outside the gene matches. CDR3 length: 16 amino acids. Looked up from germline, CDR1 is ENHRY and CDR2 is SYGVKD. In DNA form, the CDR3 reads TGTGCCATCAGTGGTTCAGGGGGCGCTTGGACCGGGGAGCTGTTTTTT. It codes for CAISGSGGAWTGELFF.